This T cell receptor beta chain appears in the sequencing data of a study of cytomegalovirus exposure and HLA in healthy donors. PCR amplification relied on 60 Vbeta primers (plus 13 Jbeta primers). TCRdb's table, derived via immunoSEQ multiplex PCR, lists solely in-frame clones and lacks some. Its listing shows 100,000 to 150,000 clones. Germline loops: CDR1 SQVTM, CDR2 ANQGSEA. V was trimmed by 6 bases and J by 0 bases, leaving 12 bases between them. The CDR3 contains 13 residues. This clonotype was obtained from a middle-aged woman in good health and CMV-seropositive. Sequencing was performed on PBMCs. The chain recombines TRBV29-1 with TRBJ2-7; D may be TRBD1 (5 bases). This chain's CDR3 is CSVGVGPSYEQYF. The CDR3 DNA sequence: TGCAGCGTAGGGGTGGGGCCCTCCTACGAGCAGTACTTC.